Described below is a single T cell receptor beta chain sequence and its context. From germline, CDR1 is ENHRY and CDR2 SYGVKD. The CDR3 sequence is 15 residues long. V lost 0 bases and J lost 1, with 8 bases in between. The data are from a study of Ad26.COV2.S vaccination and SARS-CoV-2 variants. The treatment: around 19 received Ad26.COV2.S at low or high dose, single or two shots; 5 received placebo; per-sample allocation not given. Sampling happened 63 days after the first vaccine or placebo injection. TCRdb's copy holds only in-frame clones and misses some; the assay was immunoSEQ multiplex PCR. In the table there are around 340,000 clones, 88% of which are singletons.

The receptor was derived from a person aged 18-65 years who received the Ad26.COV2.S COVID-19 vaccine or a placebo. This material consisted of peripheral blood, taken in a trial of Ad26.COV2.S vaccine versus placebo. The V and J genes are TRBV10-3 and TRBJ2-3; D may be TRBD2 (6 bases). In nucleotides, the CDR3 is TGTGCCATCAGTGAGTCATCGGGGGGCACAGATACGCAGTATTTT. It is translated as CAISESSGGTDTQYF.